These T cell receptor beta chains were read from a single sample in a study of blood T cells in healthy people across ages. TCRdb analysed the 5' RACE reads with MiXCR anew, one entry per CDR3 protein. The data show about a million distinct CDR3 sequences, roughly 47% seen once. The sequencing sample was made of blood. Receptor source: a woman between 55 and 75 years old in good health. Both conserved end residues are part of each CDR3. Each record gives: V gene, D gene, clone size, J gene, CDR3 DNA, CDR3 protein. A D gene is named only where the DNA matches it firmly. Clone size is stated in some rows and not others, as once, few, many or a class when expanded.

v_gene: TRBV15; d_gene: TRBD1; abundance: once; j_gene: TRBJ1-4; CDR3nt: TGTGCCACCAGCAGAGATTGGGTGATATTGGGAGAGACAGGGGGCGCAACTAATGAAAAACTGTTTTTT; CDR3aa: CATSRDWVILGETGGATNEKLFF
v_gene: TRBV15; d_gene: TRBD2; abundance: -; j_gene: TRBJ2-3; CDR3nt: TGTGCCACCAGCAGACTCCCTGGGACTATTAATACGCAGTATTTT; CDR3aa: CATSRLPGTINTQYF
v_gene: TRBV7-9; d_gene: TRBD1; abundance: -; j_gene: TRBJ2-7; CDR3nt: TGTGCCAGCAGTGGGACAGGAGCGATCTACGAGCAGTACTTC; CDR3aa: CASSGTGAIYEQYF
v_gene: TRBV28; d_gene: TRBD1; abundance: few; j_gene: TRBJ2-7; CDR3nt: TGTGCCAGCAGCCGGGGACAGTGGGGAGTATTGAGCGAGCAGTACTTC; CDR3aa: CASSRGQWGVLSEQYF
v_gene: TRBV29-1; d_gene: -; abundance: -; j_gene: TRBJ2-1; CDR3nt: TGCAGCGTTAGTTGGAGCTCCTACAATGAGCAGTTCTTC; CDR3aa: CSVSWSSYNEQFF
v_gene: TRBV4-1; d_gene: -; abundance: -; j_gene: TRBJ1-2; CDR3nt: TGCGCCAGCAGCCTTACTTCCGGGACAATATATGGCTACACCTTC; CDR3aa: CASSLTSGTIYGYTF
v_gene: TRBV20-1; d_gene: TRBD2; abundance: once; j_gene: TRBJ2-4; CDR3nt: TGCAGTGCTAGAGGGCTAGCGGGGGGGGAAAACATTCAGTACTTC; CDR3aa: CSARGLAGGENIQYF
v_gene: TRBV29-1; d_gene: -; abundance: once; j_gene: TRBJ1-2; CDR3nt: TGCAGCGTCCTGCCTAACGGGAAACGGTATGGCTACATCTTC; CDR3aa: CSVLPNGKRYGYIF
v_gene: TRBV6-2/TRBV6-3; d_gene: TRBD2; abundance: -; j_gene: TRBJ2-1; CDR3nt: TGTGCCAGCAGTCCTTGGGGTGCGGGAGGGCTCTATGAGCAGTTCTTC; CDR3aa: CASSPWGAGGLYEQFF
v_gene: TRBV20-1; d_gene: TRBD2; abundance: few; j_gene: TRBJ2-1; CDR3nt: TGCAGTGCTAGACTAGCGGGAGGGACTGAGCAGTTCTTC; CDR3aa: CSARLAGGTEQFF
v_gene: TRBV6-2/TRBV6-3; d_gene: -; abundance: few; j_gene: TRBJ2-7; CDR3nt: TGTGCCTCAAGACATCTGAGGGAGCAGTACTTC; CDR3aa: CASRHLREQYF
v_gene: TRBV27; d_gene: -; abundance: -; j_gene: TRBJ1-3; CDR3nt: TGTGCCAGCAGTTTAAGTTCCAGCTCTGGAAACACCAAATATTTT; CDR3aa: CASSLSSSSGNTKYF
v_gene: TRBV11-2; d_gene: TRBD2; abundance: -; j_gene: TRBJ2-3; CDR3nt: TGTGCCAGCAGTCAAAGCGGGAGTTCGAATACGCAGTATTTT; CDR3aa: CASSQSGSSNTQYF
v_gene: TRBV28; d_gene: -; abundance: -; j_gene: TRBJ1-5; CDR3nt: TGTGCCAGCAGATCCAGGGGTTATCAGCCCCAGCATTTT; CDR3aa: CASRSRGYQPQHF
v_gene: TRBV12-3/TRBV12-4; d_gene: TRBD2; abundance: -; j_gene: TRBJ2-1; CDR3nt: TGTGCCAGCAGTACGAGCGGGAGGGCCATCAATGAGCAGTTCTTC; CDR3aa: CASSTSGRAINEQFF
v_gene: TRBV15; d_gene: -; abundance: -; j_gene: TRBJ2-7; CDR3nt: TGTGCCACCAGCAGAGACGTGGTTCCATTCCCTTGCGAGCAGTACTTC; CDR3aa: CATSRDVVPFPCEQYF
v_gene: TRBV29-1; d_gene: TRBD1; abundance: few; j_gene: TRBJ2-5; CDR3nt: TGCAGCGTTGCGAGGGGACAGACAAAAGAGACCCAGTACTTC; CDR3aa: CSVARGQTKETQYF
v_gene: TRBV6-2/TRBV6-3; d_gene: -; abundance: many; j_gene: TRBJ2-4; CDR3nt: TGTGCCAGCACCGACCCTAGCGACATTCAGTACTTC; CDR3aa: CASTDPSDIQYF
v_gene: TRBV6-2/TRBV6-3; d_gene: -; abundance: -; j_gene: TRBJ2-3; CDR3nt: TGTGCCAGCAGTTACTCGAATCATAGTCCAGATACGCAGTATTTT; CDR3aa: CASSYSNHSPDTQYF
v_gene: TRBV7-2; d_gene: -; abundance: few; j_gene: TRBJ2-7; CDR3nt: TGTGCCAGCAGCAGCAGGGTGCCGTACGAGCAGTACTTC; CDR3aa: CASSSRVPYEQYF
v_gene: TRBV4-3; d_gene: -; abundance: -; j_gene: TRBJ2-1; CDR3nt: TGCGCCAGCAGCCAAGAACCTATGGGGACCCAGTTCTTC; CDR3aa: CASSQEPMGTQFF
v_gene: TRBV3-1; d_gene: -; abundance: -; j_gene: TRBJ2-5; CDR3nt: TGTGCCAGCAGCCAGGAGACTGGGGCTCAGTACTTC; CDR3aa: CASSQETGAQYF
v_gene: TRBV29-1; d_gene: -; abundance: -; j_gene: TRBJ1-1; CDR3nt: TGCAGCGTTACGGGACCGGGTCTTACTGAAGCTTTCTTT; CDR3aa: CSVTGPGLTEAFF